This T cell receptor (beta chain) came from a study of T cells in Graves' hyperthyroidism and ophthalmopathy. The CDR3 has 14 residues. Germline V gene lookup returns CDR1 LGHNA and CDR2 YSLEER. V shed 4 bases and J 4 bases; nucleotides not matched to a gene: 6. This clonotype was recorded many times. Its antigen is unidentified. Amplification yielded TCR beta CDR3 regions, with RNA transcripts as the source. HTBI primers were used for first-round RT-PCR of the TCR CDR3. TCRdb passed the multiplex PCR reads through MiXCR, listing each CDR3 protein once. Here the sample spans fewer than 55,000 distinct CDR3 sequences, roughly 56% being singletons. Findings of the study overall: The model made its ophthalmopathy prediction, and onset followed a median approximately 7 months later. Expanded thyroid clonotypes (above 0.001) were mostly also found in blood.

The V call is TRBV4-3, the J call TRBJ1-2; 7 nucleotides line up with TRBD1. This TCR came from a man in his late teens or twenties with Graves' hyperthyroidism. Sequencing input: peripheral blood or thyroid tissue (not recorded which). In DNA, the CDR3 is TGCGCCAGCAGCCCAGAGGCAGGGGGCTATGGCTACACCTTC. Its protein product is CASSPEAGGYGYTF.